The present T cell receptor (beta chain) was sequenced within a study of blood T cell repertoires in COVID-19. Study at large: PBMCs, B-cell-depleted T cells, or T cells provided the cDNA or gDNA that made up the material.

Germline V CDR1 and CDR2: MNHNY, SVGAGI (reference sequence). The CDR3 runs to 12 residues. Between the trimmed V and J ends, which lost 6 bases and 5 bases, there was a span of 7 bases. Original methodology: Amplification of reference gene primers was used by the study to estimate nucleated cell counts. The data were produced by immunoSEQ multiplex PCR, yet TCRdb's version contains in-frame clones alone and is incomplete. V and J calls and clone size are given by that table; D and trimming were obtained from the DNA. The table records about 260,000 clones, about 89% of them present only once. The receptor comes from a middle-aged man who had recovered from COVID-19. What was sequenced was peripheral blood. This chain connects TRBV6-6 to TRBJ2-2, with D hard to call. CDR3 loop: CASSLRTGELFF. The CDR3 DNA reads as TGTGCCAGCAGCCTACGGACCGGGGAGCTGTTTTTT.